Included here is one T cell receptor beta chain sequence, with context. The antigen is undetermined. The record originates from a study of shared clonotypes between healthy human individuals. Study-wide findings and caveats: Among a handful of donors, about 5% of naive CD4 clonotypes were found in common.

Trimming took 2 bases from V and 4 from J, leaving 9 bases between them. The CDR3 is made up of 13 amino acids. Germline CDR1 and CDR2: SGHNT and YYREEE (reference sequence). The deep-level immunoSEQ assay was used. Libraries were prepared by immunoSEQ multiplex PCR; TCRdb keeps only in-frame clonotypes and omits some of them. Among more than 2,000,000 clones listed, approximately 92% were seen once. The TCR was taken from a man aged 18 to 35 in good health. This chain uses TRBV5-4 with TRBJ1-2; D gene uncertain. Input material: naive CD4+ T cells sorted from blood. Regarding subset: CD45RA+ positively selected. The CDR3 bases are TGTGCCAGCAGCTTCGACGGAGGCTATGGCTACACCTTC. It encodes CASSFDGGYGYTF.